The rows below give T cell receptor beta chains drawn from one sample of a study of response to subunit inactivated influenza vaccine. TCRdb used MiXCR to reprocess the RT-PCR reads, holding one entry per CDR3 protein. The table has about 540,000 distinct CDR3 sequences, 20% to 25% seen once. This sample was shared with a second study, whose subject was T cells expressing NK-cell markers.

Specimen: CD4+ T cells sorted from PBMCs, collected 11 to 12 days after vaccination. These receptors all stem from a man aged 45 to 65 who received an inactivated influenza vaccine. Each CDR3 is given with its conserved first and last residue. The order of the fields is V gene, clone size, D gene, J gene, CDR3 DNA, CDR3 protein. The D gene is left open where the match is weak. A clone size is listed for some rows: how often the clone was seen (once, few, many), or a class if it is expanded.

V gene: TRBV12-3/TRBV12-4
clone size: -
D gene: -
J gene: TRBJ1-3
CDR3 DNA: TGTGCCAGCAGTTCAACAGGGCGAGCGGTCAACACCATATATTTT
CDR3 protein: CASSSTGRAVNTIYF

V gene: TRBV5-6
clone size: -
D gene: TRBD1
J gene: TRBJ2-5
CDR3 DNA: TGTGGCAGCAGGAAGGACAGGGGTGCGGGAGTGGTGTCGGAGACCCAGTACTTC
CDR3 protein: CGSRKDRGAGVVSETQYF

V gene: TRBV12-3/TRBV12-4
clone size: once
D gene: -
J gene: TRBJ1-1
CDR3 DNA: TGTGCCAGCAGTGCCCGAAAGGGGGCTGAAGCTTTCTTT
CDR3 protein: CASSARKGAEAFF

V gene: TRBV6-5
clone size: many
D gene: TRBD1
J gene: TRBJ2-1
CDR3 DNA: TGTGCCAGCAGTTCTGACAGGGCTTCCTACAATGAGCAGTTCTTC
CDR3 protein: CASSSDRASYNEQFF

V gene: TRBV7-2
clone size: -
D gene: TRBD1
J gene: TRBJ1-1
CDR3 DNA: TGTGCCAGCACCTTAGTAGGGACAGGGGGTCTAAGCACTGAAGCTTTCTTT
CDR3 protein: CASTLVGTGGLSTEAFF

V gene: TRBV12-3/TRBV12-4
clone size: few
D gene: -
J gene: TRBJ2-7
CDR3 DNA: TGTGCCAGCAGAGGGGCAGGGTCTGGCTACGAGCAGTACTTC
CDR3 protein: CASRGAGSGYEQYF

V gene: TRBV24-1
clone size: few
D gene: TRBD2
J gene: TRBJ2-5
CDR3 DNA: TGTGCCACCAGTGACCAAGCGGGGGGGTACCAAGAGACCCAGTACTTC
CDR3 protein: CATSDQAGGYQETQYF

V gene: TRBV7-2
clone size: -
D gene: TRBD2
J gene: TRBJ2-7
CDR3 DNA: TGTGCCAGCAGGAAAACTAGCGGCCCCTACGAGCAGTACTTC
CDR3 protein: CASRKTSGPYEQYF

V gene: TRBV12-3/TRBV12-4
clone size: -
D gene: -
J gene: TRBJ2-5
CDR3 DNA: TGTGCCAGCAGCATAAGGCGCTTAGAGACCCAGTACTTC
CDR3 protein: CASSIRRLETQYF

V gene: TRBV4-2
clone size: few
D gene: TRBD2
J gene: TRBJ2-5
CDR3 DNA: TGTGCCAGCAGCCGTGCAGTAGCGGGGGGGGCAGAGACCCAGTACTTC
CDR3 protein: CASSRAVAGGAETQYF

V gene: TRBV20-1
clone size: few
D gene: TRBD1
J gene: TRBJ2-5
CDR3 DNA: TGCAGTGCCTCATTGACAGGGGCGGCGTACTTC
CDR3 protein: CSASLTGAAYF

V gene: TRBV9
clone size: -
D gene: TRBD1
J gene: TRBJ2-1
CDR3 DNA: TGTGCCAGCAGCGTACAGGACAGGGCACCCTACAATAAGCAGTTCTTC
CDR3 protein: CASSVQDRAPYNKQFF

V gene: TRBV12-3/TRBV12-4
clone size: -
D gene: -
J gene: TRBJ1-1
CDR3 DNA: TGTGCCACTCACGACGGGAATTTCTTCACTGAAGCTTTCTTT
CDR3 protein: CATHDGNFFTEAFF

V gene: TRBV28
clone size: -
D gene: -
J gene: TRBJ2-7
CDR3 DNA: TGTGCCAGCAGTGCTGGGGGTAAGACAGTAGGATCCTACGAGCAGTACTTC
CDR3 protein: CASSAGGKTVGSYEQYF

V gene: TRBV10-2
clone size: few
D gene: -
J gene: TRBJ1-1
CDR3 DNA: TGCGCCAGCAGTGCTTGGGACGGAGTGAACACTGAAGCTTTCTTT
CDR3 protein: CASSAWDGVNTEAFF

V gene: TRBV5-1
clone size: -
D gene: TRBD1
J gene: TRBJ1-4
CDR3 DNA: TGCGCCAGCAGCCGAGAAGGGGGCGGCGAAAAACTGTTTTTT
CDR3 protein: CASSREGGGEKLFF

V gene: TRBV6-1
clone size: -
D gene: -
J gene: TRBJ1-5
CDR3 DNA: TGTGCCAGCAGTGAGATGGCTAAACCCCAGCATTTT
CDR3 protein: CASSEMAKPQHF

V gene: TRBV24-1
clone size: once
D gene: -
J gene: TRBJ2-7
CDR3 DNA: TGTGCCACCTCAGTGGGCCCCGGGGCCAGGTTGGACGAGCAGTACTTC
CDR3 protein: CATSVGPGARLDEQYF

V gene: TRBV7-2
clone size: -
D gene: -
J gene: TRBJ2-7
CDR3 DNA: TGTGCCAGCAGCCAAGTAGGGCTAGCAGCCTACGAGCAGTACTTC
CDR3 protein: CASSQVGLAAYEQYF

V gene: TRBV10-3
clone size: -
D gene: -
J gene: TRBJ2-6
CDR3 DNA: TGTGCCATCAGTGGGGTCTCTGGGGCCAACGTCCTGACTTTC
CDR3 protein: CAISGVSGANVLTF

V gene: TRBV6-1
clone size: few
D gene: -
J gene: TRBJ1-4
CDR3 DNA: TGTGCCAGCAGTCGTGACCCCAGGAATGAAAAACTGTTTTTT
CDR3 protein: CASSRDPRNEKLFF